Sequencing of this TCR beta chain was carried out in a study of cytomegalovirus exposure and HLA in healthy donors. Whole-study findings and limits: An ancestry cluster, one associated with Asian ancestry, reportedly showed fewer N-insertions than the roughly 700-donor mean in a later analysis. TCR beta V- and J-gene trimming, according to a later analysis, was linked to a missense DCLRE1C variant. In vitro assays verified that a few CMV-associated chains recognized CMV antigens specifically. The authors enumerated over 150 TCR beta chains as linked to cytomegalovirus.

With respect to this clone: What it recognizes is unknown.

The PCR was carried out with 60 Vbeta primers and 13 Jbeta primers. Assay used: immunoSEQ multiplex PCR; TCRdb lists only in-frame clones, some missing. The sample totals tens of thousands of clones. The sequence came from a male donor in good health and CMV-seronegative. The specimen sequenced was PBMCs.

The CDR3 nucleotides read TGCAGCGCCGATACAGTGTCTGAATATGGCTACACCTTC. Residues: CSADTVSEYGYTF. The V and J genes are TRBV29-1 and TRBJ1-2; D gene unclear. The germline gives CDR1 SQVTM, CDR2 ANQGSEA. The V gene lost 7 bases and the J gene lost 5 bases, with 17 bases spanning the gap. The CDR3 sequence is 13 residues long.